This TCR beta chain was identified during a study of metastatic and nonmetastatic thyroid tumors (TCRdb year 2020). General notes on the study: The researchers compared repertoires between peripheral blood samples and tumor or nodule tissue samples from patients with malignant or benign thyroid disease.

Library prep was done by PCR. The reads were generated on an Illumina HiSeq 4000. The TCR beta-chain CDR3 region of each patient was profiled by high-throughput sequencing. Concerning the study's data processing: The researchers built a classifier to tell apart papillary thyroid cancer patients with distant metastasis, based on CDR3 differences among clinicopathological groups. To measure repertoire diversity the researchers used the Shannon index, while the Morisita-Horn index served to gauge how similar the tumor and blood repertoires were. TCRdb reprocessed the public reads (quality trimming at Q25 with fastp, clone calling with MiXCR) and kept in-frame beta chains. Here the V and J calls rest on TCRdb's processing, not on the authors' analysis. Present in this sample are roughly 15,000 clones, approximately 32% of which were seen just once. The top ten hold roughly 25% of the sample. What the authors observed across the whole study: In both blood and tumor samples, TCR beta diversity was reported to be significantly higher in malignant tumors than in benign nodules.

Its CDR3 holds 14 amino acids, cysteine through phenylalanine. Only the CDR3 part of the read is kept: 42 bases, read in frame from the first base. The germline V gene (reference sequence) sets CDR1 to DFQATT and CDR2 to SNEGSKA. No patient had received any treatment before thyroid surgery. The study retrospectively analysed patient clinical samples collected from about 2012 to 2018 using T-cell receptor beta sequencing. As concerns this clone: The specificity of this receptor is unknown. Mismatch with germline at one junction end may stem from a read error.

The sequenced sample was tumor tissue. The chain couples TRBV20-1 to TRBJ1-5; 8 nucleotides in the junction match TRBD1. The TCR originated in a female donor with papillary thyroid cancer or a benign thyroid nodule (not recorded which). Some clones in this sample may be carry-over from other donors' samples. The CDR3 sequence is CRAIPGGRNQPQHF. The nucleotides are TGCAGAGCGATTCCAGGGGGCCGCAATCAGCCCCAGCACTTT.